This record covers a single TCR beta chain. This CDR3 is 17 amino acids long. Trimming removed 1 base at V and 0 bases at J, with 13 bases between. Looked up from germline, CDR1 is SGHDN and CDR2 is FVKESK. This table comes from immunoSEQ multiplex PCR, and its TCRdb copy is limited to in-frame clones, with some not included. The sample has fewer than 350,000 clones; roughly 85% are singletons. This sample is drawn from a study of blood T cell repertoires in COVID-19. Sequencing input: peripheral blood. V and J are TRBV14 and TRBJ2-1, with D perhaps matching TRBD2 (5 bases). The receptor was derived from a human donor in a cohort sampled during active COVID-19. The CDR3 bases are TGTGCCAGCAGCCAAGGGTACAAAGGGAGCTCCTACAATGAGCAGTTCTTC. Protein: CASSQGYKGSSYNEQFF.